This T cell receptor beta chain stems from a study of cytomegalovirus exposure and HLA in healthy donors. Study-wide results and limits: The investigators catalogued 164 TCR beta chains as cytomegalovirus-associated. TCR beta V- and J-gene trimming was later associated with a missense DCLRE1C variant.

This clone was observed a few times. Its antigen is currently unknown. The junction had 7 bases not matched to a gene; V was cut back by 3 bases and J by 2 bases. The CDR3 is 15 residues long. Germline V gene lookup returns CDR1 SGHNT and CDR2 YYREEE (reference sequence). Primers for the PCR totalled 60 Vbeta and 13 Jbeta. Profiling relied on immunoSEQ multiplex PCR, and the TCRdb table lists in-frame clones only, not all of them. The sample has approximately 84,000 clones, about 77% seen once; the top ten hold approximately 2.7%. The sequencing sample was made of PBMCs. The chain recombines TRBV5-4 with TRBJ2-7, with 8 bases lining up with TRBD2. This sequence was found in a male donor in good health and CMV-seropositive. The CDR3 sequence: CASSSQLAATYEQYF. The CDR3, as DNA: TGTGCCAGCAGCTCACAACTAGCGGCAACCTACGAGCAGTACTTC.